The clone carrying this T cell receptor (beta chain) was seen a handful of times. Germline loops: CDR1 MNHEY, CDR2 SVGAGI. With 9 bases clipped from V and 1 base from J, the junction kept 5 bases outside the gene matches. The CDR3 loop spans 15 amino acids. This record comes from a study of blood T cell repertoires in COVID-19. Generated by immunoSEQ multiplex PCR, the TCRdb table keeps only in-frame clones and is missing some. The table records 77,000 or so clones, around 76% of them present only once. The sequence derives from a woman older than 75 with active or convalescent COVID-19. The genes are TRBV6-5 and TRBJ1-5; the match to TRBD1 covers 11 bases. The specimen was peripheral blood. In DNA form, the CDR3 reads TGTGCCAGTCGGGACAGGGGGGGCAGCAATCAGCCCCAGCATTTT. It is translated as CASRDRGGSNQPQHF.